The T cell receptor (beta chain) described here comes from a study of control samples from healthy donors and cancer patients. The CDR3 covers 12 residues. Trimming pared 3 bases from V and 7 bases from J, leaving 7 bases between. Here immunoSEQ multiplex PCR was the method, and the copy in TCRdb shows in-frame clones only, minus some. The sample carries 150,000 to 200,000 clones, approximately 94% recorded once. The sample taken for sequencing was blood. The V and J genes are TRBV12-3 or TRBV12-4 and TRBJ1-5; no clear D. This receptor was taken from a woman between 18 and 29 years old in good health. The CDR3 spells CASSFNQQPQHF. The CDR3 nucleotides read TGTGCCAGCAGTTTTAACCAGCAGCCCCAGCATTTT.